This TCR beta chain is drawn from a study of human T cells and chemical hapten exposure. Regarding the study as a whole: Controls formed significantly fewer large CDR3 similarity clusters than expanded TCRs did.

TCRdb used MiXCR to reprocess the RACE reads, holding one entry per CDR3 protein. The sample includes approximately 350,000 distinct CDR3 sequences, around 6% of them seen just once. The time point here: patch test 2, 6 weeks after DPC sensitization. Treatment denoted: therapeutic diphenylcyclopropenone sensitization with weekly scalp DPC. This clonotype was recorded at least ten times. What it recognizes is unknown. This CDR3 spans 14 amino acids. V lost 5 bases, J lost 9 bases, and 14 bases lay in between. CDR1 and CDR2 (germline): MDHEN, SYDVKM. This TCR was sampled from a woman between 18 and 29 years old with alopecia areata. Some clones in this sample may be carry-over from other donors' samples. The material sequenced was whole blood, taken in connection with sensitization to the hapten diphenylcyclopropenone (DPC). The genes are TRBV28 and TRBJ1-6, with D unresolved. The CDR3 DNA reads TGTGCCAGCAGTCCCGCTGGGAAGCGTTCACCCCTCCACTTT. Amino acids: CASSPAGKRSPLHF.